The 17 T cell receptor gamma chains listed next were all sequenced from one sample in a study of γδ T cells in repeated Plasmodium falciparum infection (dated by TCRdb to the early 2020s). To prepare the library, multiplex PCR was applied. Reads for this sample came from an Illumina MiSeq. The public reads were reprocessed by TCRdb using CATT, and rows of matching DNA were later combined. Within this sample are about 26,000 gamma-chain clones, with 2.5% to 3.5% of them counted one time only. In total, the top ten clones hold 30% to 35% of the sample. For bulk TCR repertoire analysis, Vgamma9/Vdelta2+ and Vdelta2-negative gammadelta T cell populations were isolated by flow sorting from peripheral blood mononuclear cells. Source material: gamma-delta T cells from blood. The receptors were sampled from a pool of human donors (malaria-infected and uninfected, not separated).

This clone was observed many times. Germline and junction disagree at one end, which may indicate a read error. Other DNA sequences in the same sample also yield this CDR3. The CDR3, as DNA: TGTGCCACCTGGGACGGGCGGGATGGTAGTGACTGGATCAAGACGTTT. This sequence encodes CATWDGRDGSDWIKTF. This rearrangement joins TRGV2 to TRGJP2. The CDR3 loop spans 16 amino acids. Germline CDR1 is EGSNGY and CDR2 is YDSYNSKV.

Many counts were recorded for this clone. TCRdb attributes to this sequence the protein of a much larger clone, which differs from the DNA translation at residue 7; a read error is likely, and the protein displayed is translated from the DNA. The chain links TRGV9 to TRGJP. The J gene, absent from TCRdb, was called here by matching the DNA to germline. This CDR3 is built from 15 residues. V gave up 4 bases and J gave up 8 bases; unmatched junction bases: 5. Germline-derived CDR1 and CDR2 are GITISATS and ISYDGTV (reference sequence). CDR3 DNA sequence: TGTGCCTTGTGGGACCAACAGTTGGGCAAAAAAATCAAGGTATTT. It codes for CALWDQQLGKKIKVF.

A remark on this clone: The protein in TCRdb stems from a much larger clone and differs at residue 6 from this DNA's translation, likely a read error; here the protein is translated from the DNA. The chain links TRGV9 to TRGJ1 or TRGJ2. TCRdb does not report a J gene; here it was assigned by matching the DNA to germline references. The CDR3 has 14 residues. The V and J ends lost 3 bases and 3 bases, in that order; junction bases with no gene match: 8. CDR1 and CDR2 from the germline V gene are GITISATS and ISYDGTV (reference sequence). CDR3 sequence reads: CALWEFTSYYKKLF. The CDR3 DNA sequence: TGTGCCTTGTGGGAGTTCACCTCTTATTATAAGAAACTCTTT.

Worth noting for this clone: TCRdb's protein, taken from a much larger clone, differs from this DNA's translation at residue 14, likely owing to a read error; the protein displayed comes from the DNA. The chain links TRGV9 to TRGJP. The J gene comes from matching the DNA to germline here; TCRdb lacks it. The CDR3 runs to 20 residues. The germline CDR1 and CDR2 sequences are GITISATS and ISYDGTV (reference sequence). The CDR3 reads CALWEVWSLLGELSKKIKVF. The CDR3 bases are TGTGCCTTGTGGGAGGTCTGGTCTCTATTAGGAGAGTTGAGCAAAAAAATCAAGGTATTT.

This clone was observed many times. For this DNA, TCRdb reports the protein of a much larger clone, which diverges at residue 10, most likely from a read error; the protein presented here is translated directly from the DNA. The chain combines TRGV4 with TRGJ1 or TRGJ2. Looked up from germline, CDR1 is EGSTGY and CDR2 is YDSYTSSV. V shed 0 bases and J 9 bases; nucleotides not matched to a gene: 11. The CDR3 is made up of 14 amino acids. CDR3 amino acids: CATWDGRVNFKKLF. In DNA, the CDR3 is TGTGCCACCTGGGATGGGCGGGTGAATTTTAAGAAACTCTTT.

This clone was recorded at least ten times. A much larger clonotype is one base distant, so this may be a read error. The CDR3 nucleotides read TGTGCCACCTGGGATAAATCCCCCTGGGTTGAGAGACTCTTT. Residues: CATWDKSPWVERLF. No J gene was called, and the V gene is TRGV4. The CDR3 sequence is 14 residues long. The germline CDR1 and CDR2 sequences are EGSTGY and YDSYTSSV.

Concerning this clone: The protein TCRdb gives is from a much larger clone and does not agree with this DNA's translation at residue 7, likely a read error; the protein shown here comes from the DNA. TRGV2 is the V gene, and the J gene was not called. CDR1 is EGSNGY and CDR2 is YDSYNSKV in the germline V gene. The CDR3 has 14 amino acids. The CDR3 region is CATWDANVKGFQLF. The DNA for the CDR3 is TGTGCCACCTGGGACGCAAACGTTAAAGGCTTTCAGCTCTTT.

This clone occurred many times. Translating this DNA gives a protein that differs at residue 3 from the TCRdb one, which belongs to a much larger clone; a read error is likely, and the protein shown is this translation. The CDR3 region is CASWSAPYVKLF. CDR3 in DNA: TGTGCCTCCTGGTCTGCCCCATATGTGAAACTCTTT. The chain combines TRGV4 with TRGJ1 or TRGJ2. TCRdb carries no J gene annotation; the J gene was assigned here by matching the DNA with germline. This CDR3 contains 12 residues. The germline V gene encodes CDR1 EGSTGY and CDR2 YDSYTSSV.

Turning to this clone: TCRdb records a much larger clone's protein for this DNA, with a difference at residue 10 that likely arises from a read error; the protein given is the translation of the DNA. The chain is built from TRGV2 and TRGJ1 or TRGJ2. As TCRdb names no J gene, one was assigned here on the basis of a DNA match to germline. Germline trimming cut 1 base from V and 9 bases from J; bases unmatched to any gene: 12. This CDR3 region has 14 residues. CDR1 EGSNGY and CDR2 YDSYNSKV come from the germline V gene. The CDR3 coding sequence is TGTGCCACCTGGGACGGATTAACGCATTTTAAGAAACTCTTT. This encodes CATWDGLTHFKKLF.

This clone was recorded at least ten times. The identical CDR3 is also encoded by other nucleotide sequences in the sample. The rearrangement uses TRGV3 and TRGJ1 or TRGJ2. J gave up 7 bases and V 0 bases, and 6 bases lay outside the gene matches. CDR3 length: 13 residues. Germline V gene data show CDR1 as VTNTFY and CDR2 as YDVSTARD (reference sequence). CDR3 in DNA: TGTGCCACCTGGGACAGGCCGGGCTATAAGAAACTCTTT. Translation: CATWDRPGYKKLF.

Relative to its sample, this clone is hyperexpanded. Other DNA sequences in this specimen translate into the identical CDR3. The CDR3 DNA follows: TGTGCCTTGTGGGAGCACCAAGAGTTGGGCAAAAAAATCAAGGTATTT. Protein: CALWEHQELGKKIKVF. V is TRGV9 and J is TRGJP. Looked up from germline, CDR1 is GITISATS and CDR2 is ISYDGTV (reference sequence). Germline trimming cut 3 bases from V and 4 bases from J; bases unmatched to any gene: 3. The CDR3 has 16 residues.

Concerning this clone: Given a far larger clone just one base away, this is likely a sequencing read error. Within the sample, other DNA sequences also encode this same CDR3. This sequence joins TRGV9 and TRGJ1 or TRGJ2. Here the J gene came from matching the DNA to germline, since TCRdb omits it. This CDR3 has 14 residues. In germline, CDR1 is GITISATS, CDR2 ISYDGTV (reference sequence). The DNA of the CDR3 is TGTGCCTTGTGGGAGCCTTGGAATTACTATAAGAAACTCTTT. Encoded protein: CALWEPWNYYKKLF.

This clone was seen at least ten times. The genes are TRGV4 and TRGJP. Trimming at V came to 3 bases and at J to 6 bases, leaving 2 bases not matched to a gene. CDR1 and CDR2 from the germline V gene are EGSTGY and YDSYTSSV. This CDR3 is built from 15 residues. CDR3 nucleotides: TGTGCCACCTGGGATTCAGAGTTGGGCAAAAAAATCAAGGTATTT. Protein: CATWDSELGKKIKVF.

This clone was detected a few times. TCRdb pairs this DNA with a much larger clone's protein that differs at residue 10, likely a read error; the protein shown was translated from the DNA. The chain joins TRGV9 to TRGJ1 or TRGJ2. TCRdb lists no J gene, so it was determined here by aligning the DNA to germline. Germline lookup yields CDR1 GITISATS and CDR2 ISYDGTV (reference sequence). The CDR3 totals 14 residues. V lost 2 bases and J lost 8; bases outside the gene matches: 12. The CDR3 nucleotides read TGTGCCTTGTGGGAGGCCCGTACGGTTGATAAGAAACTCTTT. It encodes CALWEARTVDKKLF.

This clone was seen only a few times. The translation of this DNA and the TCRdb protein of a much larger clone differ at residue 13, probably owing to a read error; the protein shown here is translated from the DNA. The chain is built from TRGV9 and TRGJP. As TCRdb names no J gene, one was assigned here on the basis of a DNA match to germline. The CDR3 loop spans 18 amino acids. The germline V gene has CDR1 GITISATS and CDR2 ISYDGTV (reference sequence). CDR3 in amino acids: CALWEPRDPELGQKIKVF. CDR3 bases: TGTGCCTTGTGGGAGCCCAGGGACCCGGAGTTGGGCCAAAAAATCAAGGTATTT.

For this clone: With a far larger clone one base away, a read error is the likely cause. The sample holds other DNA sequences that translate to the same CDR3. In DNA form, the CDR3 reads TGTGCCACCTGGGACAAACGTAGTGATTGGATCAAGACATTT. Translation: CATWDKRSDWIKTF. J gene calling gave no result, while the V gene is TRGV5. CDR3 length: 14 amino acids. CDR1 VINAFY and CDR2 YDVSNSKD come from the germline V gene.

A few counts support this clone. Only one base separates this from a far larger clonotype, so it likely reflects a read error. The sample carries other DNA sequences with the same CDR3. The J gene is TRGJP, the V gene TRGV9. The J gene, left out of TCRdb, was set here by checking the DNA against germline. Germline lookup yields CDR1 GITISATS and CDR2 ISYDGTV (reference sequence). The CDR3 length is 18 residues. The CDR3 DNA reads as TGTGCCTTGTGGGAGGTTCATCCTCAAGAGTTAGGCAAAAAAATCAAGGTATTT. It is translated as CALWEVHPQELGKKIKVF.